These T cell receptor beta chains were read from a single sample in a study of cytotoxic CD8 clonotypes in ibrutinib-treated CLL. The assay was immunoSEQ multiplex PCR, and TCRdb's table has in-frame clones only and misses some. The repertoire has about 36,000 clones, about two thirds of them found once; the top ten carry over 15%. The specimen was PBMCs, collected at disease progression, from a patient treated with ibrutinib. The receptors here all came from a human donor with chronic lymphocytic leukemia. The CDR3 runs from the conserved cysteine through the conserved F or W. Fields, in order: clone size, J gene, V gene, D gene, CDR3 protein, CDR3 DNA. A D gene is named only where the DNA matches it firmly. The listing skips clone size in some rows; elsewhere it reads once, few, many or a size class.

size: few
J: TRBJ2-3
V: TRBV5-8
D: TRBD2
CDR3: CASSFLASGGGTDTQYF
DNA: TGTGCCAGCAGCTTCCTGGCTAGCGGGGGAGGCACAGATACGCAGTATTTT

size: -
J: TRBJ2-7
V: TRBV4-1
D: -
CDR3: CASSQDPGATYEQYF
DNA: TGCGCCAGCAGCCAAGATCCGGGCGCTACCTACGAGCAGTACTTC

size: medium-sized
J: TRBJ1-6
V: TRBV2
D: -
CDR3: CASSELGDNSPLHF
DNA: TGTGCCAGCAGTGAGTTGGGGGATAATTCACCCCTCCACTTT

size: -
J: TRBJ2-1
V: TRBV10-2
D: -
CDR3: CASSTWTVSSYNEQFF
DNA: TGCGCCAGCAGCACTTGGACGGTCAGCTCCTACAATGAGCAGTTCTTC

size: -
J: TRBJ2-7
V: TRBV19
D: TRBD1
CDR3: CASRDAGTGNYEQYF
DNA: TGTGCCAGTAGAGATGCCGGGACAGGGAATTACGAGCAGTACTTC

size: medium-sized
J: TRBJ1-1
V: TRBV5-1
D: -
CDR3: CASSLDRAEGTEAFF
DNA: TGCGCCAGCAGCTTGGACAGGGCTGAGGGCACTGAAGCTTTCTTT

size: -
J: TRBJ2-1
V: TRBV27
D: TRBD2
CDR3: CASSLRGTTNEQFF
DNA: TGTGCCAGCAGTTTACGGGGGACTACTAATGAGCAGTTCTTC

size: -
J: TRBJ2-7
V: TRBV29-1
D: TRBD1
CDR3: CSVPRTGDNLNEQYF
DNA: TGCAGCGTTCCCCGGACAGGGGATAACCTCAACGAGCAGTACTTC

size: -
J: TRBJ2-7
V: TRBV10-3
D: -
CDR3: CAISESLGAHEQYF
DNA: TGTGCCATCAGTGAGTCACTGGGGGCCCACGAGCAGTACTTC

size: -
J: TRBJ1-5
V: TRBV6-1
D: -
CDR3: CASREGAGQPQHF
DNA: TGTGCCAGCAGGGAAGGGGCTGGGCAGCCCCAGCATTTT

size: -
J: TRBJ2-6
V: TRBV11-2
D: TRBD1
CDR3: CASGRQGAGANVLTF
DNA: TGTGCCAGCGGAAGACAGGGGGCTGGGGCCAACGTCCTGACTTTC

size: -
J: TRBJ1-4
V: TRBV5-1
D: -
CDR3: CASSLGDIMDEKLFF
DNA: TGCGCCAGCAGCTTGGGGGACATAATGGATGAAAAACTGTTTTTT

size: many
J: TRBJ1-1
V: TRBV2
D: -
CDR3: CASSGFGSEAFF
DNA: TGTGCCAGCAGTGGGTTCGGCAGTGAAGCTTTCTTT

size: -
J: TRBJ2-5
V: TRBV27
D: TRBD1
CDR3: CASSLRTGVGETQYF
DNA: TGTGCCAGCAGTTTACGGACAGGGGTAGGGGAGACCCAGTACTTC

size: -
J: TRBJ1-5
V: TRBV11-2
D: -
CDR3: CASSVTYSNQPQHF
DNA: TGTGCCAGCAGCGTAACTTATAGCAATCAGCCCCAGCATTTT

size: -
J: TRBJ2-7
V: TRBV10-1
D: -
CDR3: CASSESGGVNEQYF
DNA: TGCGCCAGCAGTGAGTCAGGGGGAGTAAACGAGCAGTACTTC

size: -
J: TRBJ1-2
V: TRBV10-3
D: TRBD1
CDR3: CAASKIGQGDGYTF
DNA: TGTGCCGCCTCCAAGATCGGACAGGGAGATGGCTACACCTTC

size: -
J: TRBJ1-1
V: TRBV12-5
D: -
CDR3: CASGRPPQGTEAFF
DNA: TGTGCTAGTGGTCGGCCCCCCCAGGGCACTGAAGCTTTCTTT

size: -
J: TRBJ2-5
V: TRBV2
D: -
CDR3: CASRGRETQYF
DNA: TGTGCCAGCAGGGGGCGGGAGACCCAGTACTTC

size: -
J: TRBJ2-4
V: TRBV15
D: -
CDR3: CATQVTGAKNIQYF
DNA: TGTGCCACCCAGGTCACGGGTGCCAAAAACATTCAGTACTTC

size: -
J: TRBJ2-2
V: TRBV5-6
D: -
CDR3: CASSFGITNTGELFF
DNA: TGTGCCAGCAGCTTTGGGATTACGAACACCGGGGAGCTGTTTTTT

size: -
J: TRBJ2-5
V: TRBV27
D: -
CDR3: CASSLSSRETQYF
DNA: TGTGCCAGCAGTTTATCTTCCCGGGAGACCCAGTACTTC

size: -
J: TRBJ1-4
V: TRBV6-1
D: -
CDR3: CASSEAFLDRDSIF
DNA: TGTGCCAGCAGTGAAGCCTTCTTGGACAGAGATTCAATTTTT

size: -
J: TRBJ1-1
V: TRBV28
D: TRBD1
CDR3: CASSSPTGGLTEAFF
DNA: TGTGCCAGCAGTTCCCCGACAGGGGGCCTAACTGAAGCTTTCTTT

size: -
J: TRBJ2-5
V: TRBV11-3
D: -
CDR3: CASSSVGGDQETQYF
DNA: TGTGCCAGCAGCTCGGTGGGTGGGGATCAAGAGACCCAGTACTTC

size: -
J: TRBJ1-5
V: TRBV21-1
D: -
CDR3: CASSKPGGNNQPQHF
DNA: TGTGCCAGCAGCAAACCGGGGGGGAACAATCAGCCCCAGCATTTT

size: -
J: TRBJ1-4
V: TRBV19
D: -
CDR3: CASSSRQSNEKLFF
DNA: TGTGCCAGTAGTTCCCGACAGTCCAATGAAAAACTGTTTTTT

size: -
J: TRBJ2-1
V: TRBV4-2
D: -
CDR3: CASSRNWRGAYNEQFF
DNA: TGTGCCAGCAGCCGTAACTGGAGGGGGGCATACAATGAGCAGTTCTTC

size: -
J: TRBJ1-1
V: TRBV10-2
D: TRBD1
CDR3: CASRGQANTEAFF
DNA: TGCGCCAGCAGGGGACAGGCGAACACTGAAGCTTTCTTT

size: once
J: TRBJ1-5
V: TRBV6-6
D: -
CDR3: CASKLASNQPQHF
DNA: TGTGCCAGCAAGCTCGCTAGCAATCAGCCCCAGCATTTT

size: -
J: TRBJ1-5
V: TRBV19
D: -
CDR3: CASRIRGNPNQPQHF
DNA: TGTGCCAGTAGGATCAGGGGCAACCCCAATCAGCCCCAGCATTTT

size: -
J: TRBJ2-1
V: TRBV6-6
D: TRBD2
CDR3: CASSYLLAGEGQFF
DNA: TGTGCCAGCAGTTACCTCCTAGCGGGGGAGGGGCAGTTCTTC